This TCR beta chain was found in a study of blood T cell repertoires in COVID-19 (dated by TCRdb to 2020 to 2022). Looking at the study overall: Collaborator samples came from the United States, Italy and Spain and covered acute and convalescent phases of COVID-19. The prospective study material was composed of cDNA or gDNA derived from T cells, B-cell-depleted T cells, or PBMCs. Subjects who had been exposed to COVID-19, were actively infected with it, or had recovered from it provided the deeply sampled blood TCRbeta repertoires that made up the dataset. The repertoires were released in a freely available public database intended as a resource for research on the immune response to SARS-CoV-2. The samples were drawn from the first 160 participants of the ongoing ImmuneRACE study and from over 950 subjects provided by 6 global collaborators. Nearly every sample came with metadata listing a de-identified subject ID, COVID-19 status, age in years and sex. Where available, HLA class I and class II types were taken from metadata supplied by the sample provider and were not determined by assay-based typing.

Findings and caveats that apply to the study as a whole: Clinical and demographic metadata were provided uncurated, with the amount varying by source and participant.

TCRbeta CDR3 regions were amplified from genomic DNA by means of the immunoSEQ Assay, a bias-controlled multiplex PCR. The original methods were these. Nucleated cell counts per sample were estimated from amplification of reference gene primers within the assay. Sequence reads were collapsed and filtered to measure the absolute abundance of every unique TCRbeta CDR3 rearrangement. For each sample, productive Simpson clonality was calculated as the square root of Simpson's diversity index over productive rearrangements. Entries here come from immuneACCESS through TCRdb and include only in-frame sequences with V and J called. Some clones fail to appear in such tables; in the studies checked, an unresolved V gene covers under half of the shortfall, and the cause of the remainder is unknown. Clonal size and the V and J genes are those of that table, whereas D and trimming came from the DNA. The sample data list over 200,000 clones, and approximately 91% of these were observed just once. Under 3% of the sample lies in the top ten.

As to this clone: Its antigen remains undetermined. No qualities accompany the bases; no much larger clone lies one base away.

One collaborating source in Seattle enrolled patients during active infection and followed them longitudinally through the course of disease. The collaborating institutions used their own protocols to collect whole blood in K2EDTA tubes. For TCRbeta analysis, collaborator samples were shipped as frozen whole blood, as isolated PBMCs, or as DNA extracted from either sample type. The trim is 1 base for V and 6 bases for J, with a gap of 3 bases between the germline ends. The germline V gene (reference sequence) supplies CDR1 SEHNR and CDR2 FQNEAQ. Spanning cysteine to phenylalanine, the CDR3 consists of 12 amino acids. Left in the record is the CDR3 DNA by itself, 36 bases read in frame from the first base.

The rearrangement combines TRBV7-9 with TRBJ1-4; no D gene is confidently identified. This TCR was recovered from a person under 30 with COVID-19, enrolled during active disease. The specimen sequenced was peripheral blood. At the DNA level, the sequence is TGTGCCAGCAGCTTAGGCGATGAAAAACTGTTTTTT. Its product reads: CASSLGDEKLFF.